This T cell receptor (beta chain) was sequenced during a study of CD8 T cells in ankylosing spondylitis. Findings and caveats of the study: Disease-linked clones were CD8+ and relatively rare in peripheral blood. There was reportedly significant enrichment of clones that were disease-linked in matched ankylosing spondylitis synovial fluid. Among TCR beta sequences, a motif of eight highly homologous variants appeared characteristic of ankylosing spondylitis blood.

Construction of TCR beta libraries was performed using quantitative 5'-RACE with molecular barcodes. TCRdb fed the 5' RACE reads into MiXCR, producing one record per CDR3 protein. The data show about 800,000 distinct CDR3 sequences, roughly 12% seen once. This clonotype was seen a few times. Antigen: not known. V was cut by 2 bases and J by 3 bases, with 8 bases left in between. The CDR3 is 13 residues long. Looked up from germline, CDR1 is ENHRY and CDR2 is SYGVKD. Sequencing used blood, either unsorted or a sorted T cell fraction (not recorded which). This sequence originates from a male donor with ankylosing spondylitis. V usage is TRBV10-3 and J usage is TRBJ2-7; a possible D gene is TRBD2 (6 bases). CDR3: CAISEPGVYEQYF. CDR3 coding DNA: TGTGCCATCAGTGAGCCGGGGGTCTACGAGCAGTACTTC.